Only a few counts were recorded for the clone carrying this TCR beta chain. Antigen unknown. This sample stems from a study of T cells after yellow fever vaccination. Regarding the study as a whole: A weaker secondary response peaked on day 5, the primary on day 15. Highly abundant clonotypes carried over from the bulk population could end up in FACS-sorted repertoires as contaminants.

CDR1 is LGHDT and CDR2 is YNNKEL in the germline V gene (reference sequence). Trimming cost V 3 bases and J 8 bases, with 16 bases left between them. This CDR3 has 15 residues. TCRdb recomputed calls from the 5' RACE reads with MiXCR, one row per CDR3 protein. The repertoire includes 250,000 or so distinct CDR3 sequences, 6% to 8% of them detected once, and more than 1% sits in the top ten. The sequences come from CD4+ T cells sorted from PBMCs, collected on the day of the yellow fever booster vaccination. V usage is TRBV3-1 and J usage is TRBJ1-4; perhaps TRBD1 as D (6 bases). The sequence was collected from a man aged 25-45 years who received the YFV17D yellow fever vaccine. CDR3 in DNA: TGTGCCAGCAGCCAGCTAGACAGGCTGAGGGAAAAACTGTTTTTT. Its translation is CASSQLDRLREKLFF. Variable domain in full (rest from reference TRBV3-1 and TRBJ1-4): DTAVSQTPKYLVTQMGNDKSIKCEQNLGHDTMYWYKQDSKKFLKIMFSYNNKELIINETVPNRFSPKSPDKAHLNLHINSLELGDSAVYFCASSQLDRLREKLFFGSGTQLSVL.